This TCR beta chain stems from a study of blood T cell repertoires in COVID-19. Sequencing was performed with immunoSEQ multiplex PCR; in TCRdb, only in-frame clones are kept and a portion is missing. The repertoire consists of around 94,000 clones, with around four fifths occurring once and the leading ten covering 7.5% to 10%. This CDR3 has 16 residues. V was clipped by 4 bases and J by 7 bases; unmatched bases: 10. Germline V gene data show CDR1 as KGHSH and CDR2 as LQKENI. This chain links TRBV18 with TRBJ1-4; 9 bases are a match to TRBD1. The sequence was collected from a man aged 35 to 55 with active or convalescent COVID-19. The specimen sequenced was peripheral blood. The CDR3 coding sequence is TGTGCCAGCTCACAAATCGGACAGGGGATTGGTGAAAAACTGTTTTTT. Residues: CASSQIGQGIGEKLFF.